This record looks at one T cell receptor beta chain sequence and its context. Antigen: not known. This record belongs to a study of shared clonotypes between healthy human individuals. Regarding the study as a whole: Non-shared clonotypes displayed generation probabilities falling below those of clonotypes present in all four donors.

Investigators divided CD4+ cells into CD45RA+ naive and CD45RA-negative memory subsets. V dropped 2 bases and J dropped 6; count of bases not matched to a gene: 9. The CDR3 totals 16 residues. The germline gives CDR1 ENHRY, CDR2 SYGVKD. Template for every sorted-subset replicate PCR totaled approximately 200 ng DNA, 30,000 to 35,000 T cell genomes. Only in-frame clones appear in the TCRdb table, and some are missing; sequencing was by immunoSEQ multiplex PCR. The data show about 2 million clones, over 85% seen once. The clonotype originates from a man aged 18 to 30 in good health. The gene calls are TRBV10-3 and TRBJ2-2, with 7 nucleotides matching TRBD1. The sample comprised naive CD4+ T cells sorted from blood. Subset defined: CD45RA+ positively selected. CDR3 DNA: TGTGCCATCAGTGAGACAGGGGATCGGGTATCCGGGGAGCTGTTTTTT. The encoded protein is CAISETGDRVSGELFF.